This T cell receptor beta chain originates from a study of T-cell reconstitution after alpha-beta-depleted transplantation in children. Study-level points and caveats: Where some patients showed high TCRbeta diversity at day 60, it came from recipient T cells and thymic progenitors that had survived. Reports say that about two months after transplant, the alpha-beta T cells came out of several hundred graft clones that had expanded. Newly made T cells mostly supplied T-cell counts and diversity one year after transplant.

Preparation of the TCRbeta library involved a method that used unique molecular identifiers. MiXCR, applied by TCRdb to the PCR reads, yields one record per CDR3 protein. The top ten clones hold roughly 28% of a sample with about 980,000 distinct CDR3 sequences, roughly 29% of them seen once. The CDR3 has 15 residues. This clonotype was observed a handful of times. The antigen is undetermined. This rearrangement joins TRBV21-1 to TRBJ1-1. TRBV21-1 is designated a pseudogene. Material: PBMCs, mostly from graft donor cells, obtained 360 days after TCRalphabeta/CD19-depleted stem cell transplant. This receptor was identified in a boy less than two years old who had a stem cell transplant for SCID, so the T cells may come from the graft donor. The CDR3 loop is CASIERRGLNTEAFF. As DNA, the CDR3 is TGTGCCAGCATCGAGAGGAGGGGTCTCAACACTGAAGCTTTCTTT.